The clone carrying this TCR beta chain has more than one count but fewer than ten. This record belongs to a study of T cells after yellow fever vaccination. TCRdb called the 5' RACE reads again in MiXCR, with one record for every CDR3 protein. The table records roughly 50,000 distinct CDR3 sequences, 7.4% of them present only once. The receptor comes from a man aged 18-30 years who received the YFV17D yellow fever vaccine. The sample here was CD8+ T cells sorted from PBMCs, taken about 2 weeks after the first yellow fever vaccination.

DNA for the CDR3: TGTGCCAGCAGTCTCGGAAACACCATATATTTT. It is translated as CASSLGNTIYF. The rearrangement links TRBV12-3 or TRBV12-4 to TRBJ1-3; no definite D call. The V and J ends lost 5 bases and 4 bases respectively, with 3 bases between them. There are 11 residues in the CDR3.